This TCR beta chain derives from a study of blood T cell repertoires in COVID-19. At the level of the study: PBMCs, B-cell-depleted T cells, or T cells provided the cDNA or gDNA that made up the material.

The repertoire was sequenced with immunoSEQ multiplex PCR; TCRdb's copy has only in-frame clones and lacks some. The sample yields about 140,000 clones, over 70% seen once. V lost 3 bases and J lost 7, with 13 bases in between. Germline values: CDR1 ENHRY, CDR2 SYGVKD. The CDR3 spans 14 residues. The sample taken for sequencing was peripheral blood. V and J are TRBV10-3 and TRBJ2-1; possibly TRBD1 for D (6 bases). This receptor was identified in a woman aged 50 to 65 with acute or convalescent COVID-19. The CDR3 sequence: CAISETGPGNEQFF. CDR3 in DNA: TGTGCCATCAGTGAAACAGGGCCTGGGAATGAGCAGTTCTTC.